These T cell receptor beta chains were read from a single sample in a study of cytomegalovirus exposure and HLA in healthy donors. Using immunoSEQ multiplex PCR, the repertoire was profiled, and TCRdb retains in-frame clones only, with some absent. The table lists fewer than 250,000 clones, 70% to 80% of them singletons. The sequenced sample was PBMCs. These receptors originate from a woman aged 50 to 65 in good health and CMV-seronegative. CDR3s leave out the opening cysteine and the closing phenylalanine or tryptophan.

J gene: TRBJ1-5
V gene: TRBV27
CDR3 protein: ASSFSGSNQPQH

J gene: TRBJ1-1
V gene: TRBV30
CDR3 protein: ACRTAMNTEAF

J gene: TRBJ1-1
V gene: TRBV10-3
CDR3 protein: AIRQDPTLEAF

J gene: TRBJ2-1
V gene: TRBV7-6
CDR3 protein: ASSSYRALRDNEQF

J gene: TRBJ2-2
V gene: TRBV6-5
CDR3 protein: ASSYRQGRELF

J gene: TRBJ2-7
V gene: TRBV5-1
CDR3 protein: ASSLAGKSYEQY

J gene: TRBJ1-4
V gene: TRBV7-2
CDR3 protein: ASSEGGAMREKLF

J gene: TRBJ1-5
V gene: TRBV19
CDR3 protein: ASSIGDKGNQPQH

J gene: TRBJ1-1
V gene: TRBV4-3
CDR3 protein: ASSQDRRQNTEAF

J gene: TRBJ2-7
V gene: TRBV5-1
CDR3 protein: ASRHPGRNEQY

J gene: TRBJ1-5
V gene: TRBV25-1
CDR3 protein: ASSDTRTDRKNQPQH

J gene: TRBJ1-1
V gene: TRBV7-9
CDR3 protein: ASSLVPLTGTRKNTEAF

J gene: TRBJ2-2
V gene: TRBV7-3
CDR3 protein: ASSLAIGTGATGELF

J gene: TRBJ1-2
V gene: TRBV5-1
CDR3 protein: ASSLDDPRGRNYGYT

J gene: TRBJ2-2
V gene: TRBV9
CDR3 protein: ASSVEQLNTGELF

J gene: TRBJ2-3
V gene: TRBV5-6
CDR3 protein: ASSPPGQGVADTQY

J gene: TRBJ1-3
V gene: TRBV19
CDR3 protein: ASRETGNSGNTIY

J gene: TRBJ1-1
V gene: TRBV28
CDR3 protein: ASRARTGNTEAF

J gene: TRBJ1-5
V gene: TRBV6-6
CDR3 protein: ASRGQDQPQH

J gene: TRBJ2-7
V gene: TRBV6-6
CDR3 protein: ASSYTPSSGGYEQY

J gene: TRBJ1-2
V gene: TRBV7-2
CDR3 protein: ASSLVPGGGYT